This T cell receptor (beta chain) stems from a study of cytomegalovirus exposure and HLA in healthy donors. Note on this clone: What it binds is unknown.

The protocol was immunoSEQ multiplex PCR, while the TCRdb copy is restricted to in-frame clones and leaves out a portion. The table records 90,000 to 130,000 clones, roughly 90% of them present only once. The study's findings and limits: Some TCR beta chains (164 of them) were listed as cytomegalovirus-associated.

The CDR3 extends over 15 amino acids. V dropped 7 bases and J dropped 7; count of bases not matched to a gene: 14. Per germline, CDR1 SQVTM and CDR2 ANQGSEA. This receptor was obtained from a woman in her thirties in good health and CMV-seropositive. The chain couples TRBV29-1 to TRBJ2-7, with 12 nucleotides matching TRBD2. The sample taken for sequencing was PBMCs. CDR3: CSAGPLAGGPGEQYF. CDR3 nucleotides: TGCAGCGCCGGTCCTCTAGCGGGAGGGCCGGGTGAGCAGTACTTC.